The 5 T cell receptor beta chains below all came from one sample that was sequenced in a study of cytomegalovirus exposure and HLA in healthy donors. Use of 60 Vbeta and 13 Jbeta primers characterized the PCR. The method was immunoSEQ multiplex PCR; TCRdb's version includes in-frame clones alone and lacks a portion of them. Among 140,000 to 150,000 clones listed, roughly 79% were seen once. Specimen: PBMCs. These receptor sequences come from a woman aged 25 to 45 in good health and CMV-seronegative.

The chain links TRBV5-1 to TRBJ2-1; TRBD2 agrees at 13 bases. The CDR3 spans 15 residues. The J segment lost 7 bases and the V segment lost 5 bases, leaving 6 bases of the junction unmatched. The germline CDR1 and CDR2 sequences are SGHRS and YFSETQ. The CDR3 region is CASRPLAGGLNEQFF. CDR3 sequence (DNA): TGCGCCAGCAGACCACTAGCGGGGGGGCTGAATGAGCAGTTCTTC.

The rearrangement uses TRBV5-4 and TRBJ1-4, with a possible D match to TRBD1 (5 bases). The V end lost 2 bases, the J end lost 3 bases, and 11 bases lay between the germline ends. This CDR3 spans 15 amino acids. CDR1 and CDR2 (germline): SGHNT, YYREEE (reference sequence). Here the CDR3 DNA reads TGTGCCAGCAGCTTCTCCAGGGCAGCTAATGAAAAACTGTTTTTT. Translating gives CASSFSRAANEKLFF.

This clone was observed a handful of times. The gene calls are TRBV7-6 and TRBJ1-5; D unclear. Per the germline V gene, CDR1 is SGHVS and CDR2 is FNYEAQ. V dropped 5 bases and J dropped 3 bases, with 14 bases sitting between them. The CDR3 length is 15 residues. The CDR3 nucleotides are TGTGCCAGCAGCCTACAGCCTCTCCCCAATCAGCCCCAGCATTTT. It encodes CASSLQPLPNQPQHF.

The rearrangement uses TRBV6-6 and TRBJ1-2; 8 nucleotides match TRBD1. Germline V CDR1 and CDR2: MNHNY, SVGAGI (reference sequence). V trimming: 7 bases; J trimming: 6 bases; junction bases outside the gene matches: 10. There are 14 residues in the CDR3. CDR3 residues: CASTPWTGKDGYTF. CDR3 DNA: TGTGCCAGCACCCCCTGGACAGGGAAAGATGGCTACACCTTC.

The chain couples TRBV7-9 to TRBJ2-1; tentatively, D is TRBD2 (6 bases). The CDR3 loop spans 15 amino acids. Germline V gene lookup returns CDR1 SEHNR and CDR2 FQNEAQ (reference sequence). Trimming took off 2 bases at V and 6 bases at J, with 14 bases between the two ends. The CDR3 region has the DNA TGTGCCAGCAGCTTATCCAGTGGGGACTTCAATGAGCAGTTCTTC. This codes for CASSLSSGDFNEQFF.